Shown below are 32 T cell receptor beta chains from a single sample sequenced in a study of blood T cells in healthy people across ages. The second PCR ran roughly 6 to 12 cycles with a sample-barcoded 5' primer and J-beta primers. Via MiXCR, TCRdb re-called the 5' RACE reads, giving one row per CDR3 protein. The data hold approximately 800,000 distinct CDR3 sequences, with roughly 50% observed a single time. The sequenced sample consisted of blood. The receptors stem from a man older than 75 in good health.

This clonotype was picked up a small number of times. The chain links TRBV11-2 to TRBJ1-2, with TRBD1 matching 9 bases. Germline V CDR1 and CDR2: SGHAT, FQNNGV. This CDR3 has 16 residues. With V trimmed by 3 bases and J by 8 bases, 13 bases remained unmatched. Here the CDR3 DNA reads TGTGCCAGCAGCTTGGGGGCGGGACAGGGACCTGGAGGCTACACCTTC. Amino acids: CASSLGAGQGPGGYTF.

The sample holds a few counts of this clonotype. This rearrangement joins TRBV7-3 to TRBJ2-3; TRBD1 agrees at 11 bases. Germline V gene data show CDR1 as SGHTA and CDR2 as FQGTGA. V was pared by 2 bases and J by 2 bases, with 3 bases of the junction left unmatched. The CDR3 contains 16 residues. CDR3 bases: TGTGCCAGCAGCTTAGGACAGGGGGCGTCCACAGATACGCAGTATTTT. Its translation is CASSLGQGASTDTQYF.

The chain has TRBV28 and TRBJ2-5; D is unclear. The tail of the sequence fits TRBJ2-7 better, so the J call may be wrong. The germline V gene has CDR1 MDHEN and CDR2 SYDVKM. This CDR3 contains 14 residues. CDR3 sequence (DNA): TGTGCCAGCAGTGTCCTCGACTTATCATACGAGCAGTACTTC. Its protein product is CASSVLDLSYEQYF.

This clonotype has only a few counts. The rearrangement links TRBV6-6 to TRBJ2-1; 9 nucleotides align to TRBD1. The CDR3 sequence is 14 residues long. Germline V lookup: CDR1 MNHNY, CDR2 SVGAGI (reference sequence). Trimming removed 6 bases from V and 4 bases from J; junction bases left unmatched: 4. In nucleotides, the CDR3 is TGTGCCAGCAGCGGGACAGGGACTTACAATGAGCAGTTCTTC. It translates to CASSGTGTYNEQFF.

The chain uses TRBV7-9 and TRBJ2-3; TRBD1 might be the D (6 bases). The germline V gene encodes CDR1 SEHNR and CDR2 FQNEAQ (reference sequence). The ends were cut back, 6 bases at V and 4 bases at J, with 11 bases in the middle. The CDR3 length is 13 residues. The CDR3 is CASSFRQADTQYF. In DNA, the CDR3 is TGTGCCAGCAGTTTCCGACAGGCAGATACGCAGTATTTT. The full variable domain, with the rest looked up from reference TRBV7-9 and TRBJ2-3, is DTGVSQNPRHKITKRGQNVTFRCDPISEHNRLYWYRQTLGQGPEFLTYFQNEAQLEKSRLLSDRFSAERPKGSFSTLEIQRTEQGDSAMYLCASSFRQADTQYFGPGTRLTVL.

This clonotype was seen many times. The rearrangement joins TRBV5-1 to TRBJ1-2; 7 bases agree with TRBD1. Germline CDR1 reads SGHRS; CDR2 reads YFSETQ. Germline trimming cut 0 bases from V and 4 bases from J; bases unmatched to any gene: 6. The CDR3 is made up of 15 amino acids. The CDR3 DNA reads as TGCGCCAGCAGCTTGGAGGGACAGCCAAGCTATGGCTACACCTTC. Protein sequence: CASSLEGQPSYGYTF.

The CDR3, as DNA: TGTGCCAGCAGCAAAGAGTTGGCAGGAGAAGGGTACTACAATGAGCAGTTCTTC. Translated, it gives CASSKELAGEGYYNEQFF. The rearrangement joins TRBV21-1 to TRBJ2-1. TRBV21-1 is a pseudogene locus. The CDR3 consists of 18 residues.

V is TRBV27 and J is TRBJ1-6; D might be TRBD1 (5 bases). From germline, CDR1 is MNHEY and CDR2 SMNVEV (reference sequence). This CDR3 has 16 residues. The ends were cut back, 4 bases at V and 6 bases at J, with 16 bases in the middle. CDR3 residues: CASSSYLGGGNSPLHF. The CDR3 nucleotides are TGTGCCAGCAGTTCCTATCTGGGGGGAGGTAATTCACCCCTCCACTTT.

This clonotype was counted many times. The V gene is TRBV7-2, the J gene TRBJ2-1; 8 bases align to TRBD1. V gave up 5 bases and J gave up 0 bases; unmatched junction bases: 3. Per germline, CDR1 SGHTA and CDR2 FQGNSA. CDR3 length: 15 amino acids. For the CDR3, the DNA is TGTGCCAGCAGCCCCGACAGGGGCTCCTACAATGAGCAGTTCTTC. Translation gives CASSPDRGSYNEQFF.

This chain links TRBV5-1 with TRBJ2-7; perhaps TRBD2 as D (5 bases). Trimming left V 4 bases short and J 5 bases short, with 16 bases between. Germline V gene sequence: CDR1 SGHRS, CDR2 YFSETQ. This CDR3 is built from 14 residues. In DNA form, the CDR3 reads TGCGCCAGCAGCCCCGGACTGGTGGCAGACGAGCAGTACTTC. This translates into CASSPGLVADEQYF.

The J gene is TRBJ1-4, the V gene TRBV28, with D unresolved. V was pared by 3 bases and J by 12 bases, with 17 bases between. The germline V gene has CDR1 MDHEN and CDR2 SYDVKM. The length of the CDR3 is 14 residues. The CDR3 loop reads CASSFLGPNLELFF. The DNA for the CDR3 is TGTGCCAGCAGTTTCCTGGGCCCGAATTTGGAACTGTTTTTT.

The chain employs TRBV7-3 and TRBJ2-1; D gene ambiguous. Trimming left V 2 bases short and J 7 bases short, with 12 bases between. CDR1 is SGHTA, CDR2 FQGTGA, per germline. CDR3 length: 14 residues. The CDR3 protein is CASSLGSPRNEQFF. CDR3 nucleotide sequence: TGTGCCAGCAGCTTAGGCAGCCCTAGGAATGAGCAGTTCTTC.

This chain uses TRBV11-2 with TRBJ1-4, with D possibly matching TRBD1 (6 bases). Germline-derived CDR1 and CDR2 are SGHAT and FQNNGV. V lost 2 bases and J lost 7, with 11 bases in between. The CDR3 consists of 14 residues. This chain's CDR3 is CASSLQGRTEKLFF. CDR3 DNA sequence: TGTGCCAGCAGCTTACAGGGGAGAACTGAAAAACTGTTTTTT.

The J gene is TRBJ2-7, the V gene TRBV6-6; 10 bases line up with TRBD2. Germline V lookup: CDR1 MNHNY, CDR2 SVGAGI (reference sequence). CDR3 size: 14 residues. The J segment lost 4 bases and the V segment lost 6 bases, leaving 6 bases of the junction unmatched. The CDR3 spells CASRTLAGIYEQYF. As DNA, the CDR3 is TGTGCCAGCAGGACACTAGCGGGAATTTACGAGCAGTACTTC.

The V and J genes are TRBV24-1 and TRBJ2-5, with 13 bases that match TRBD2. CDR1 and CDR2 (germline): KGHDR, SFDVKD. The CDR3 is made up of 19 amino acids. V shed 5 bases, J shed 5 bases, and the junction held 16 bases outside the gene matches. The CDR3 region has the DNA TGTGCCACCAGTGCGCCGGGACTAGCGGGATCAGGCTCCGGGGAGACCCAGTACTTC. It yields the protein CATSAPGLAGSGSGETQYF.

The chain links TRBV12-3 or TRBV12-4 to TRBJ1-2; D gene uncertain. The CDR3 contains 16 residues. The germline V and J ends were trimmed by 2 bases and 2 bases, with 15 bases remaining between them. CDR3 region: CASSLIAHTENYGYTF. The DNA of the CDR3 is TGTGCCAGCAGTTTAATAGCGCACACAGAAAACTATGGCTACACCTTC.

This chain connects TRBV9 to TRBJ2-3; perhaps TRBD1 as D (6 bases). Deletions cut 3 bases from V and 0 bases from J, with 11 bases between. This CDR3 is 15 amino acids long. CDR1 is SGDLS, CDR2 YYNGEE, per germline. CDR3 DNA: TGTGCCAGCAGCGGGACAGTTCAAAGCACAGATACGCAGTATTTT. Translating gives CASSGTVQSTDTQYF. The variable domain in full, with the rest retrieved from reference TRBV9 and TRBJ2-3, is DSGVTQTPKHLITATGQRVTLRCSPRSGDLSVYWYQQSLDQGLQFLIQYYNGEERAKGNILERFSAQQFPDLHSELNLSSLELGDSALYFCASSGTVQSTDTQYFGPGTRLTVL.

This clonotype was detected a few times. The chain carries TRBV2 and TRBJ2-3; 11 nucleotides agree with TRBD2. V lost 4 bases and J lost 4; bases outside the gene matches: 7. CDR1 and CDR2 from the germline V gene are SNHLY and FYNNEI. CDR3 size: 16 residues. The CDR3 DNA is TGTGCCAGCAGTGGAGGGCTAGCGGGAGGTGCAGATACGCAGTATTTT. Translation: CASSGGLAGGADTQYF.

The chain employs TRBV11-3 and TRBJ2-3; 7 nucleotides match TRBD1. CDR1 and CDR2 (germline): SGHNT, YENEEA. J lost 4 bases, V lost 4 bases, and 8 bases had no gene match. This CDR3 is built from 15 residues. The DNA of the CDR3 is TGTGCCAGCAGCTCCGGGACAGATGTAGCAGATACGCAGTATTTT. Translating it yields CASSSGTDVADTQYF.

A few counts support this clonotype. The V call is TRBV20-1, the J call TRBJ2-5, with 11 positions matching TRBD2. Germline CDR1 DFQATT, CDR2 SNEGSKA (reference sequence). V gave up 2 bases and J gave up 3 bases; unmatched junction bases: 5. The CDR3 loop spans 15 amino acids. The chain's CDR3 is CSARLAGGTKETQYF. Here the CDR3 DNA reads TGCAGTGCTAGACTAGCGGGAGGAACTAAAGAGACCCAGTACTTC.

The chain couples TRBV27 to TRBJ1-1; the D is unclear. There are 15 residues in the CDR3. V shed 2 bases and J shed 0 bases, with 10 bases lying between them. Germline values: CDR1 MNHEY, CDR2 SMNVEV (reference sequence). CDR3 DNA sequence: TGTGCCAGCAGTTTAACCGGACGGATGAACACTGAAGCTTTCTTT. Encoded protein: CASSLTGRMNTEAFF.

This clonotype was seen only once. The genes are TRBV27 and TRBJ2-7, with D perhaps matching TRBD1 (6 bases). There are 14 residues in the CDR3. Per germline, CDR1 MNHEY and CDR2 SMNVEV (reference sequence). V lost 5 bases and J 2 bases, leaving 13 bases between the germline ends. DNA for the CDR3: TGTGCCAGCAGTCCCCAGGGGATAGCCTACGAGCAGTACTTC. This translates into CASSPQGIAYEQYF.

This clonotype occurred a few times. The chain combines TRBV6-6 with TRBJ2-1, with TRBD2 matching over 9 bases. CDR1 is MNHNY and CDR2 is SVGAGI in the germline V gene (reference sequence). This CDR3 contains 15 residues. V shed 6 bases and J 8 bases; nucleotides not matched to a gene: 11. The CDR3 coding sequence is TGTGCCAGCAGCTCCCTTAGCGGGAGTTGGGATGAGCAGTTCTTC. It yields the protein CASSSLSGSWDEQFF.

Only a few counts were recorded for this clonotype. The chain has TRBV2 and TRBJ2-3; a weak D match, TRBD1 (5 bases). The germline CDR1 and CDR2 sequences are SNHLY and FYNNEI. This CDR3 is built from 18 residues. Trimming removed 0 bases from V and 4 bases from J, with 20 bases in between. CDR3 protein: CASSEAFRVQGYPDTQYF. The CDR3 DNA reads as TGTGCCAGCAGTGAAGCCTTCCGTGTGCAGGGATACCCAGATACGCAGTATTTT.

The genes are TRBV28 and TRBJ2-7, with TRBD1 identical over 8 bases. The CDR3 contains 14 residues. Germline V gene data show CDR1 as MDHEN and CDR2 as SYDVKM. Trimming took 5 bases from V and 2 from J; bases not matched to a gene: 5. Here the CDR3 DNA reads TGTGCCAGCAGTAGGGGACAGGCACCCTACGAGCAGTACTTC. This codes for CASSRGQAPYEQYF. Based on the CDR3 plus reference TRBV28 and TRBJ2-7, the full variable domain is DVKVTQSSRYLVKRTGEKVFLECVQDMDHENMFWYRQDPGLGLRLIYFSYDVKMKEKGDIPEGYSVSREKKERFSLILESASTNQTSMYLCASSRGQAPYEQYFGPGTRLTVT.

The chain is built from TRBV27 and TRBJ1-5; D is undetermined. Deletions cut 6 bases from V and 7 bases from J, with 13 bases between. Germline V gene lookup returns CDR1 MNHEY and CDR2 SMNVEV (reference sequence). This CDR3 contains 13 residues. CDR3: CASRALVEQPQHF. CDR3 DNA: TGTGCCAGCAGGGCTCTCGTGGAACAGCCCCAGCATTTT.

The chain couples TRBV5-1 to TRBJ2-1, with D perhaps TRBD2 (6 bases). This CDR3 has 14 amino acids. From germline, CDR1 is SGHRS and CDR2 YFSETQ. Trimming left V 7 bases short and J 4 bases short, with 15 bases between. CDR3 in amino acids: CASRAGQTYNEQFF. Written as DNA, the CDR3 is TGCGCCAGCCGAGCGGGCCAAACTTACAATGAGCAGTTCTTC.

The rearrangement links TRBV6-2 or TRBV6-3 to TRBJ2-7; D is possibly TRBD1 or TRBD2 (5 bases each). This CDR3 has 16 amino acids. Germline V gene lookup returns CDR1 MNHEY and CDR2 SVGEGT. The germline V and J ends were trimmed by 0 bases and 5 bases, with 17 bases remaining between them. The CDR3 reads CASSYSAGTAPHEQYF. CDR3 DNA: TGTGCCAGCAGTTACTCGGCTGGGACCGCCCCCCACGAGCAGTACTTC.

This clonotype was detected once. The junction departs from the called germline gene at one end, perhaps through a read error. The chain has TRBV7-9 and TRBJ1-6, with 7 positions matching TRBD1. The CDR3 spans 15 residues. Germline V lookup: CDR1 SEHNR, CDR2 FQNEAQ (reference sequence). The CDR3 spells CTSSPGGAGNSPLHF. CDR3 DNA sequence: TGTACCAGCAGCCCAGGGGGGGCAGGTAATTCACCCCTCCACTTT.

This chain links TRBV6-5 with TRBJ1-1; 8 nucleotides align to TRBD1. CDR1 and CDR2 from the germline V gene are MNHEY and SVGAGI. J was trimmed by 5 bases and V by 0 bases; bases with no gene match: 5. There are 15 residues in the CDR3. The CDR3, as DNA: TGTGCCAGCAGTTACTCCCGACAGGGGCAAACTGAAGCTTTCTTT. Translated, it gives CASSYSRQGQTEAFF.

This sequence joins TRBV2 and TRBJ2-7; D not certain. Per the germline V gene, CDR1 is SNHLY and CDR2 is FYNNEI. The CDR3 has 11 residues. The V and J ends lost 7 bases and 0 bases respectively, with 4 bases between them. CDR3 amino acids: CASTSSYEQYF. DNA for the CDR3: TGTGCCAGCACCTCCTCCTACGAGCAGTACTTC.

The chain couples TRBV7-2 to TRBJ2-7, with no clear D. Trimming took off 5 bases at V and 9 bases at J, with 17 bases between the two ends. The CDR3 consists of 13 residues. In germline, CDR1 is SGHTA, CDR2 FQGNSA. CDR3 sequence: CASSPDVRPTQYF. In DNA form, the CDR3 reads TGTGCCAGCAGCCCGGACGTTCGGCCTACGCAGTACTTC. The variable domain in full, with the rest retrieved from reference TRBV7-2 and TRBJ2-7, is GAGVSQSPSNKVTEKGKDVELRCDPISGHTALYWYRQSLGQGLEFLIYFQGNSAPDKSGLPSDRFSAERTGGSVSTLTIQRTQQEDSAVYLCASSPDVRPTQYFGPGTRLTVT.